These 15 T cell receptor beta chains were sequenced from one sample in a study of response to subunit inactivated influenza vaccine. MiXCR, run by TCRdb on the RT-PCR reads, gives a single entry per CDR3 protein. The table has some 520,000 distinct CDR3 sequences, approximately 16% seen once. The input for sequencing was CD4+ T cells sorted from PBMCs, taken approximately 25 months after vaccination. Every receptor here comes from a man aged 50-75 years who received an inactivated influenza vaccine.

This clonotype was seen only a few times. The chain joins TRBV24-1 to TRBJ2-5; tentatively, D is TRBD2 (5 bases). V was shortened by 0 bases and J by 2 bases, with 21 bases between the two germline ends. There are 19 residues in the CDR3. CDR1 and CDR2 from the germline V gene are KGHDR and SFDVKD. Written as DNA, the CDR3 is TGTGCCACCAGTGATTTGCCGGGGTCAGGATTAATGCAACAAGAGACCCAGTACTTC. It yields the protein CATSDLPGSGLMQQETQYF.

The chain is built from TRBV29-1 and TRBJ1-2; 8 bases align to TRBD1. CDR3 size: 15 residues. V lost 4 bases and J lost 8; bases outside the gene matches: 15. The V gene's germline CDR1 is SQVTM and CDR2 ANQGSEA. The CDR3 DNA reads as TGCAGCGTTGCCGGACCGGGACAGGCACTTTCGGGCTACACCTTC. Its translation is CSVAGPGQALSGYTF.

The CDR3 region is CASSETGASGQPQHF. The DNA of the CDR3 is TGTGCCAGCAGCGAGACAGGGGCCAGCGGTCAGCCCCAGCATTTT. The chain is built from TRBV9 and TRBJ1-5; 8 bases fit TRBD1. The CDR3 consists of 15 residues. CDR1 and CDR2 (germline): SGDLS, YYNGEE. With 3 bases clipped from V and 6 bases from J, the junction kept 8 bases outside the gene matches. Looking up the rest from reference TRBV9 and TRBJ1-5 gives the full variable domain: DSGVTQTPKHLITATGQRVTLRCSPRSGDLSVYWYQQSLDQGLQFLIQYYNGEERAKGNILERFSAQQFPDLHSELNLSSLELGDSALYFCASSETGASGQPQHFGDGTRLSIL.

The chain's CDR3 is CSARILLAVGTDTQYF. In DNA form, the CDR3 reads TGCAGTGCTAGAATTTTGCTAGCGGTGGGCACAGATACGCAGTATTTT. The chain couples TRBV20-1 to TRBJ2-3; 7 nucleotides match TRBD2. The germline gives CDR1 DFQATT, CDR2 SNEGSKA (reference sequence). This CDR3 has 16 residues. The junction had 9 bases not matched to a gene; V was cut back by 2 bases and J by 1 base.

The rearrangement uses TRBV6-5 and TRBJ2-2, with 7 positions matching TRBD1. Germline V gives CDR1 MNHEY, CDR2 SVGAGI. J gave up 5 bases and V 2 bases, and 5 bases lay outside the gene matches. This CDR3 contains 15 residues. CDR3: CASSYQTGVTGELFF. CDR3 in DNA: TGTGCCAGCAGTTACCAAACAGGGGTTACCGGGGAGCTGTTTTTT.

V usage is TRBV7-9 and J usage is TRBJ2-3; D ambiguous. Germline-derived CDR1 and CDR2 are SEHNR and FQNEAQ (reference sequence). The CDR3 contains 12 residues. With 4 bases removed from V and 5 bases from J, the gap between germline ends came to 7 bases. For the CDR3, the DNA is TGTGCCAGCAGCTCACCCAAAGATACGCAGTATTTT. Protein product: CASSSPKDTQYF.

As concerns this clonotype: The DNA is omitted, as the CDR3 cannot be located on it reliably, and the CDR3 follows TCRdb's listing. The chain links TRBV7-5 to TRBJ2-4; TRBD1, the table's D call, lacks a check against the DNA. TRBV7-5 is marked as a pseudogene. The CDR3 adds up to 19 amino acids, both ends counted. CDR3 loop: CISAPAVNCVDSRENIQYF.

V is TRBV6-5 and J is TRBJ1-1; D unclear. V was shortened by 0 bases and J by 4 bases, with 12 bases between the two germline ends. The CDR3 loop spans 15 amino acids. In germline, CDR1 is MNHEY, CDR2 SVGAGI. The CDR3 protein is CASSYSPTAGTEAFF. The CDR3 DNA is TGTGCCAGCAGTTACTCGCCCACCGCGGGCACTGAAGCTTTCTTT.

The CDR3 nucleotides are TGCGCCAGCAGACCATGGGGGAGCACAGATACGCAGTATTTT. It specifies CASRPWGSTDTQYF. This sequence joins TRBV5-1 and TRBJ2-3; D is tentatively TRBD1 or TRBD2 (5 bases each). Per germline, CDR1 SGHRS and CDR2 YFSETQ. The V and J ends lost 5 bases and 0 bases respectively, with 10 bases between them. There are 14 residues in the CDR3.

In this sample, this clonotype turned up a few times. The chain joins TRBV5-6 to TRBJ2-2; D may match TRBD1 or TRBD2 (5 bases each). The ends were cut back, 4 bases at V and 8 bases at J, with 15 bases in the middle. The CDR3 is 14 residues long. Germline V lookup: CDR1 SGHDT, CDR2 YYEEEE. The CDR3 sequence is CASSQPGRVGELFF. In DNA form, the CDR3 reads TGTGCCAGCAGCCAGCCGGGGCGCGTAGGGGAGCTGTTTTTT.

This clonotype was detected only a few times. This chain joins TRBV11-1 and TRBJ2-3, with 11 bases aligning to TRBD2. Trimming cost V 1 base and J 2 bases; bases outside gene matches: 8. Germline values: CDR1 SGHAT, CDR2 FQDESV (reference sequence). The CDR3 consists of 18 residues. This CDR3 reads CASSLGWSSGGYTDTQYF. The DNA for the CDR3 is TGTGCCAGCAGCTTAGGATGGTCTAGCGGGGGGTACACAGATACGCAGTATTTT.

This clonotype was observed a single time. The rearrangement links TRBV3-1 to TRBJ2-2, with D unresolved. The CDR3 runs to 14 residues. The V end lost 5 bases, the J end lost 7 bases, and 14 bases lay between the germline ends. Looked up from germline, CDR1 is LGHDT and CDR2 is YNNKEL (reference sequence). Written as DNA, the CDR3 is TGTGCCAGCAGCTCTTCAAGTTGGGGCGGGGAGCTGTTTTTT. This encodes CASSSSSWGGELFF.

In its sample, this clonotype was seen a few times. The gene calls are TRBV6-5 and TRBJ2-7; D is unresolved. Trimming shortened V by 2 bases and J by 3 bases, and 14 bases separated the two germline ends. Germline V CDR1 and CDR2: MNHEY, SVGAGI. This CDR3 comprises 15 residues. CDR3: CASSYQSTQNYEQYF. CDR3 DNA: TGTGCCAGCAGTTACCAATCTACACAGAACTACGAGCAGTACTTC.

V gene TRBV20-1 combines with J gene TRBJ1-6; TRBD1 is a possible D gene (6 bases). V lost 5 bases and J lost 5, with 13 bases in between. CDR3 length: 14 residues. CDR1 and CDR2 (germline): DFQATT, SNEGSKA (reference sequence). This chain's CDR3 is CSASQGSNNSPLHF. Here the CDR3 DNA reads TGCAGTGCTTCACAGGGATCAAATAATTCACCCCTCCACTTT.

The V gene is TRBV5-1, the J gene TRBJ2-3; 7 bases match TRBD2. Looked up from germline, CDR1 is SGHRS and CDR2 is YFSETQ. The CDR3 runs to 17 residues. V trimming: 4 bases; J trimming: 1 base; junction bases outside the gene matches: 12. The CDR3 reads CASSITSVGYGTDTQYF. As DNA, the CDR3 is TGCGCCAGCAGCATAACTAGCGTTGGGTACGGCACAGATACGCAGTATTTT.